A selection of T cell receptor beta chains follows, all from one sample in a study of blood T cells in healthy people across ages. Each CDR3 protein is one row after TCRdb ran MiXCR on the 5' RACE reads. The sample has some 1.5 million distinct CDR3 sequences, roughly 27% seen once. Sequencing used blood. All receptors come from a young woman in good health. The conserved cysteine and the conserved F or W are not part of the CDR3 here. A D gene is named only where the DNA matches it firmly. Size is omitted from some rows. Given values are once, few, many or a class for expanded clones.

ASSLISGGLYNEQF,TRBV5-1,TRBD2,TRBJ2-1,many
ASILDRTAETQY,TRBV7-2,-,TRBJ2-5,once
ASSQGYGSNNSPLH,TRBV4-1,-,TRBJ1-6,many
ASSLQGADHEQY,TRBV7-2,TRBD1,TRBJ2-7,many
ASQQGRHNEQF,TRBV2,-,TRBJ2-1,-
ASSQDLKEGRAQH,TRBV3-1,-,TRBJ1-5,few
ASSLAVMGLETQY,TRBV7-9,-,TRBJ2-5,few
AFSGLDNEQF,TRBV30,-,TRBJ2-1,-
ASSKNQGHEQY,TRBV27,-,-,-
ASSLAPRQGTKNIQY,TRBV7-2,-,TRBJ2-4,few
SVDGLAGETQY,TRBV29-1,TRBD2,TRBJ2-5,many
ASSPGTGSAF,TRBV12-3/TRBV12-4,TRBD1,TRBJ1-1,many
ASSSWREPGLAADTQY,TRBV5-1,TRBD2,TRBJ2-3,few
ASSPPGRGRAGELF,TRBV7-9,TRBD1,TRBJ2-2,-
ATSDYGTASTDTQY,TRBV24-1,TRBD1,TRBJ2-3,-
ASSSRDKGVYEQF,TRBV5-1,-,TRBJ2-1,many
ASSVLGTTDEQF,TRBV9,TRBD2,TRBJ2-1,-
ASSRRAQETQY,TRBV5-1,-,TRBJ2-5,-
ASSQPTGDYGYT,TRBV7-2,TRBD1,TRBJ1-2,once
SGLQGDKNIQY,TRBV29-1,-,TRBJ2-4,many
ASSLVSRGGNQPQH,TRBV7-2,-,TRBJ1-5,-
ASRELAGDEQY,TRBV12-3/TRBV12-4,TRBD2,-,-
ASSNTGTGTYEQY,TRBV9,TRBD1,TRBJ2-7,-
SVDGYPENAEAF,TRBV29-1,-,TRBJ1-1,few
SAPGQNSYEQY,TRBV20-1,-,TRBJ2-7,many
ASSTTDFAYEQY,TRBV2,-,TRBJ2-7,-
ASSGSSGAGVADTQY,TRBV9,-,TRBJ2-3,-
ACSFQGLAGPDTQY,TRBV5-5,TRBD2,TRBJ2-3,-
ASSYSRRHTDTQY,TRBV6-5,-,TRBJ2-3,-
ASSQEFGENSYEQY,TRBV4-1,-,TRBJ2-7,-
SADRGNQPQH,TRBV20-1,TRBD1,TRBJ1-5,few
ASKMGLAGRLADTQY,TRBV4-1,TRBD2,TRBJ2-3,-
ASSWGRRRASTDTQY,TRBV7-2,-,TRBJ2-3,-
SARVDGGALETQY,TRBV20-1,TRBD2,TRBJ2-5,few
ASSSTATGSSYEQY,TRBV7-9,TRBD1,TRBJ2-7,-
ASSPTVGDTQY,TRBV9,-,TRBJ2-3,-
ASSLDAHEQY,TRBV7-2,-,-,-
ATSRLLRVVLGTGELF,TRBV15,-,TRBJ2-2,-
ASSLGRTDYEQY,TRBV7-8,-,TRBJ2-7,few